A selection of T cell receptor beta chains follows, all from one sample in a study of T cell changes during pregnancy in multiple sclerosis. Sequencing used immunoSEQ multiplex PCR; TCRdb keeps in-frame clones, though not all of them. This table holds 40,000 to 60,000 clones, approximately 93% found once. The sample consisted of CD4+ T cells from peripheral blood mononuclear cells, taken in the third trimester of pregnancy. These receptors were taken from a female donor with multiple sclerosis, enrolled in a pregnancy study. CDR3s include the opening cysteine and the closing phenylalanine or tryptophan. A D gene is named only where the DNA matches it firmly. Rows may omit the clone size; those that give it use once, few, many or a size class.

TRBJ1-2	once	-	TRBV27	TGTGCCAGCAGTCGCCAGGGTTTCTCGTATGGCTACACCTTC	CASSRQGFSYGYTF
TRBJ2-6	-	-	TRBV4-1	TGCGCCAGCAGCCCACAGGGGACTCCTGGGGCCAACGTCCTGACTTTC	CASSPQGTPGANVLTF
TRBJ1-5	-	TRBD1	TRBV7-8	TGTGCCAGCAGCCGGACAGGGAACAATCAGCCCCAGCATTTT	CASSRTGNNQPQHF
TRBJ1-1	-	-	TRBV28	TGTGCCAGCGGATCCCTTACGGGGAACACTGAAGCTTTCTTT	CASGSLTGNTEAFF
TRBJ2-7	-	TRBD2	TRBV5-4	TGTGCCAGCAGCCTGACTAGCGGGAGGTCCTACGAGCAGTACTTC	CASSLTSGRSYEQYF
TRBJ2-3	-	TRBD2	TRBV7-2	TGTGCCAGCAGCTTAATGCTTAGGGCGGGAGGATCATCTGATACGCAGTATTTT	CASSLMLRAGGSSDTQYF
TRBJ2-1	-	-	TRBV7-9	TGTGCCAGCAGCTTATGGGGCAGGGGCCCTATCAATGAGCAGTTCTTC	CASSLWGRGPINEQFF
TRBJ2-5	few	TRBD1	TRBV27	TGTGCCAGCAGTCTCTACCCAGGACAGGGAAAAGAGACCCAGTACTTC	CASSLYPGQGKETQYF
TRBJ2-2	-	TRBD1	TRBV6-5	TGTGCCAGCACCCGGCGACAGGGATGGAACGGGGAGCTGTTTTTT	CASTRRQGWNGELFF
TRBJ2-5	-	TRBD1	TRBV12-5	TGTGCTAGTGGTCCAGGACAGGGGTACCAAGAGACCCAGTACTTC	CASGPGQGYQETQYF
TRBJ1-2	-	-	TRBV4-2	TGTGCCAGCAGCCAAGGAGGCAGGGCGAACTATGGCTACACCTTC	CASSQGGRANYGYTF
TRBJ2-3	-	-	TRBV27	TGTGCCAGCAGCCCGCCCACGGGAGGCACAGATACGCAGTATTTT	CASSPPTGGTDTQYF
TRBJ2-7	-	TRBD1	TRBV30	TGTGCCTTCCCAAGCCAAAGGGGGCCAAGTTGCGAGCAGTACTTC	CAFPSQRGPSCEQYF
TRBJ1-5	-	-	TRBV30	TGTGCCTGGAGTGTATACTCCGGGAATCAGCCCCAGCATTTT	CAWSVYSGNQPQHF
TRBJ1-3	-	TRBD1	TRBV6-5	TGTGCCAGCAGTAACAGGGGATCGAGTGGAAACACCATATATTTT	CASSNRGSSGNTIYF
TRBJ2-3	-	-	TRBV18	TGTGCCAGCTCAGGTTCCAGGGTTGCAGATACGCAGTATTTT	CASSGSRVADTQYF
TRBJ2-5	-	-	TRBV25-1	TGTGCCAGCAGTGAGTGGAGGGCCGGGCAAGAGACCCAGTACTTC	CASSEWRAGQETQYF
TRBJ2-5	once	-	TRBV6-4	TGTGCCAGGAGGAAGAGGGAGACCCAGTACTTC	CARRKRETQYF
TRBJ2-4	-	TRBD1	TRBV6-1	TGTGCCAGCAGTGAAAGGGGGCTACTAGCCAAAAACATTCAGTACTTC	CASSERGLLAKNIQYF
TRBJ1-1	-	TRBD1	TRBV11-3	TGTGCCAGCAGCTTAAGGACAGGGGAAGCTTTCTTT	CASSLRTGEAFF
TRBJ2-3	-	-	TRBV4-3	TGCGCCAGCAGCCAAACCGGGGGTTGGACAGATACGCAGTATTTT	CASSQTGGWTDTQYF
TRBJ2-7	-	-	TRBV28	TGTGCCAGCAGTTTATGGCCTTCCGGGGGAGAGCAGTACTTC	CASSLWPSGGEQYF
TRBJ1-1	-	-	TRBV6-4	TGTGCCAGCAGCCTCGGGGAGGCACATTGGGACACTGAAGCTTTCTTT	CASSLGEAHWDTEAFF
TRBJ1-3	few	TRBD1	TRBV6-5	TGTGCCAGCACCGGGGACAGGGGGTTTGGAAACACCATATATTTT	CASTGDRGFGNTIYF
TRBJ2-1	-	TRBD2	TRBV9	TGTGCCAGCAGCGTAGCTGGACTAGCGGGGTACAATGAGCAGTTCTTC	CASSVAGLAGYNEQFF
TRBJ1-4	-	TRBD1	TRBV11-3	TGTGCCAGCAGCTTCAGCAGGGGGTACGAAAAACTGTTTTTT	CASSFSRGYEKLFF
TRBJ1-3	-	-	TRBV19	TGTGCCAGTACAGGATTCTCTGGAAACACCATATATTTT	CASTGFSGNTIYF
TRBJ1-4	-	-	TRBV2	TGTGCCAGCAGTGAACAGGGGCGCGATGAAAAACTGTTTTTT	CASSEQGRDEKLFF
TRBJ1-1	once	-	TRBV4-1	TGCGCCAGCAGCCGACAGCACTTTGACACTGAAGCTTTCTTT	CASSRQHFDTEAFF
TRBJ2-1	-	-	TRBV29-1	TGCAGCGTTGGAGCGTTTGAGCAGTTCTTC	CSVGAFEQFF
TRBJ1-1	-	-	TRBV30	TGTGCCTGGGGTGATGGGGGGGGGAAAGCTTTCTTT	CAWGDGGGKAFF
TRBJ2-1	-	TRBD1	TRBV4-1	TGCGCCAGCAGCCAGGAAATGACAGGGGGCGCGTACAATGAGCAGTTCTTC	CASSQEMTGGAYNEQFF